This T cell receptor beta chain was profiled in a study of sequential checkpoint blockade in melanoma. Study overall: After both sequences, patients received maintenance nivolumab.

Measured with immunoSEQ multiplex PCR; TCRdb has only the in-frame clones, and not every one. The table records over 9,500 clones, 75% to 80% of them present only once. The CDR3 covers 15 residues. Trimming stripped 10 bases from V and 0 bases from J, with 19 bases between. Germline CDR1 MDHEN, CDR2 SYDVKM. Treatment in this sample: randomized to nivolumab then ipilimumab (arm A) or the reverse (arm B). DNA-damaging chemotherapy had not been given to any patient beforehand. The specimen was CD8+ T cells sorted from blood (inferred from file names), collected from a patient given nivolumab and ipilimumab in sequence. This chain joins TRBV28 and TRBJ2-7; possible D gene TRBD1, 6 bases. This receptor was taken from a human donor with melanoma. CDR3 protein: CATSRRTVYSYEQYF. The CDR3 bases are TGTGCCACCTCTCGGAGGACAGTCTACTCCTACGAGCAGTACTTC.